A single sample is the source of the 3 T cell receptor beta chains below, sequenced in a study of T cell responses to AZD1222 COVID-19 vaccine. The data were produced by immunoSEQ multiplex PCR, yet TCRdb's version contains in-frame clones alone and is incomplete. The table records around 100,000 clones, approximately 92% of them present only once. The sequencing used peripheral blood, collected on day 0 of AZD1222 vaccination. The receptors come from an adult in good health.

V gene TRBV5-1 combines with J gene TRBJ1-2; 11 bases line up with TRBD1. V was pared by 4 bases and J by 6 bases, with 5 bases of the junction left unmatched. CDR3 length: 14 amino acids. CDR1 is SGHRS, CDR2 YFSETQ, per germline. CDR3 DNA: TGCGCCAGCAGCCCCGGACAGGGGGCCGATGGCTACACCTTC. Translated: CASSPGQGADGYTF.

This clone has just a few counts. This sequence joins TRBV19 and TRBJ2-7, with D perhaps matching TRBD2 (5 bases). The CDR3 totals 15 residues. Germline assignment: CDR1 LNHDA and CDR2 SQIVND (reference sequence). V was cut by 3 bases and J by 0 bases, with 12 bases left in between. CDR3 DNA: TGTGCCAGTAGTATTGACGGGATATACTCCTACGAGCAGTACTTC. It translates to CASSIDGIYSYEQYF.

This clone appeared a single time. The rearrangement uses TRBV27 and TRBJ1-4; 8 bases are a match to TRBD1. Germline V gene data show CDR1 as MNHEY and CDR2 as SMNVEV (reference sequence). This CDR3 contains 14 residues. The J segment lost 7 bases and the V segment lost 6 bases, leaving 7 bases of the junction unmatched. CDR3 protein: CASRFGQGSEKLFF. CDR3 DNA sequence: TGTGCCAGCAGATTTGGACAGGGAAGTGAAAAACTGTTTTTT. The full variable domain, its missing parts supplied by reference TRBV27 and TRBJ1-4, is EAQVTQNPRYLITVTGKKLTVTCSQNMNHEYMSWYRQDPGLGLRQIYYSMNVEVTDKGDVPEGYKVSRKEKRNFPLILESPSPNQTSLYFCASRFGQGSEKLFFGSGTQLSVL.